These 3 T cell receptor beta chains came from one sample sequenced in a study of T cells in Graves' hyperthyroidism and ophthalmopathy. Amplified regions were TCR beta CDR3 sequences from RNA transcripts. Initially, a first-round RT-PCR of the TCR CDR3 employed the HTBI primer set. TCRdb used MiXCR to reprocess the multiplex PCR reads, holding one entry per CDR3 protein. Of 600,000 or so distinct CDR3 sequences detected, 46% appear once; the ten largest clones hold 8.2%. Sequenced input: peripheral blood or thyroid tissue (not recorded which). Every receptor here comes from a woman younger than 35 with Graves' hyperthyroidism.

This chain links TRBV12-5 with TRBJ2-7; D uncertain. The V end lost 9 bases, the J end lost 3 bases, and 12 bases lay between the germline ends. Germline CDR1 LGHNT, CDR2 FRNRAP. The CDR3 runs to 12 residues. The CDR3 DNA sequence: TGTGCTAGCGGGCCGGAGAACTACGAGCAGTACTTC. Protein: CASGPENYEQYF.

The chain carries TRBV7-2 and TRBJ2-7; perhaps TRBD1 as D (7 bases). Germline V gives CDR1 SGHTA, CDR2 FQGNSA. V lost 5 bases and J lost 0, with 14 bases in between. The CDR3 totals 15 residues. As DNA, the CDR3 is TGTGCCAGCAGCCCCCAGGGGGACTCCTCCTACGAGCAGTACTTC. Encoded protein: CASSPQGDSSYEQYF.

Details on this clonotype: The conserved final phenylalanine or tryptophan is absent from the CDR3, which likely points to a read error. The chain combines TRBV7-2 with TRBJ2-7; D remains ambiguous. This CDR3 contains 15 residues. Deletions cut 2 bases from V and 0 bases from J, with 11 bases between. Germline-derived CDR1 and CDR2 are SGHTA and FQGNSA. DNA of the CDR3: TGTGCCAGCAGCTTATGGAAGCGAGACTCCTACGAGCAGTACTCC. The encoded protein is CASSLWKRDSYEQYS.